What follows are 10 T cell receptor beta chains derived from one specimen sequenced in a study of blood T cell repertoires in COVID-19. Profiling relied on immunoSEQ multiplex PCR, and the TCRdb table lists in-frame clones only, not all of them. The table shows 87,000 or so clones, with around 86% occurring only once. Sequencing was carried out using peripheral blood. All receptors come from a woman older than 75 with active or convalescent COVID-19.

The chain joins TRBV6-4 to TRBJ2-7; D gene uncertain. This CDR3 contains 12 residues. The V gene's germline CDR1 is MRHNA and CDR2 SNTAGT. V was cut by 0 bases and J by 7 bases, with 7 bases left in between. CDR3 protein: CASSDSPLEQYF. The CDR3, as DNA: TGTGCCAGCAGTGACTCGCCACTTGAGCAGTACTTC.

This clone was counted between two and nine times. V is TRBV6-4 and J is TRBJ1-1; maybe TRBD1 (6 bases). V was cut by 0 bases and J by 2 bases, with 19 bases left in between. Per germline, CDR1 MRHNA and CDR2 SNTAGT. There are 18 residues in the CDR3. The CDR3 loop is CASSDSEQGKVQNTEAFF. The CDR3 DNA is TGTGCCAGCAGTGACTCGGAGCAGGGGAAAGTCCAAAACACTGAAGCTTTCTTT.

The gene calls are TRBV27 and TRBJ2-7; 13 bases match TRBD2. CDR3 length equals 14 residues. The V segment lost 5 bases and the J segment 4 bases; nucleotides outside the gene matches: 2. In germline, CDR1 is MNHEY, CDR2 SMNVEV (reference sequence). The CDR3 DNA follows: TGTGCCAGCAGTCAGACTAGCGGGAGGTACGAGCAGTACTTC. Its translation: CASSQTSGRYEQYF.

V is TRBV7-2 and J is TRBJ2-2; 10 bases match TRBD2. The V gene's germline CDR1 is SGHTA and CDR2 FQGNSA. This CDR3 contains 16 residues. The V and J ends lost 6 bases and 4 bases, in that order; junction bases with no gene match: 8. CDR3 amino acids: CASRGDRTSGTGELFF. In nucleotides, the CDR3 is TGTGCCAGCAGAGGGGATAGGACTAGCGGCACCGGGGAGCTGTTTTTT.

This clone was detected a few times. This chain connects TRBV10-3 to TRBJ2-2, with 7 bases that match TRBD1. V dropped 7 bases and J dropped 7; count of bases not matched to a gene: 12. The CDR3 is 15 amino acids. CDR1 and CDR2 from the germline V gene are ENHRY and SYGVKD. The CDR3 sequence is CAITHQSRGSGELFF. The CDR3 region has the DNA TGTGCCATCACCCATCAGAGCAGGGGGAGCGGGGAGCTGTTTTTT.

The chain employs TRBV11-1 and TRBJ2-7; D perhaps matches TRBD1 (6 bases). The V end was cut by 5 bases, the J end by 3 bases, with 8 bases between. This CDR3 has 12 residues. Germline V gene lookup returns CDR1 SGHAT and CDR2 FQDESV (reference sequence). CDR3 sequence reads: CASSPTGYEQYF. The CDR3, as DNA: TGTGCCAGCAGCCCGACAGGCTACGAGCAGTACTTC.

The V call is TRBV3-1 (or the pseudogene TRBV3-2), the J call TRBJ2-3; 7 nucleotides agree with TRBD2. Trimming cost V 4 bases and J 5 bases; bases outside gene matches: 6. Per germline, CDR1 LGHDT and CDR2 YNNKEL (reference sequence). This CDR3 spans 14 amino acids. CDR3: CASSLGGGRDTQYF. CDR3 nucleotide sequence: TGTGCCAGCAGCCTGGGGGGGGGTCGAGATACGCAGTATTTT.

The chain is built from TRBV6-5 and TRBJ2-3; D is possibly TRBD1 (6 bases). The CDR3 has 15 residues. Germline CDR1 MNHEY, CDR2 SVGAGI. V lost 6 bases and J lost 0, with 13 bases in between. CDR3 nucleotides: TGTGCCAGCAGCCCGGGACACCTTAGCACAGATACGCAGTATTTT. It is translated as CASSPGHLSTDTQYF.

This chain links TRBV2 with TRBJ1-2, with 9 bases lining up with TRBD1. V shed 8 bases, J shed 8 bases, and the junction held 9 bases outside the gene matches. The CDR3 loop spans 13 amino acids. Germline lookup yields CDR1 SNHLY and CDR2 FYNNEI. This CDR3 reads CASDRDRVSGYTF. CDR3 nucleotides: TGTGCCAGCGACCGGGACAGGGTATCCGGCTACACCTTC.

The rearrangement links TRBV10-3 to TRBJ2-5; TRBD1 might be the D (6 bases). Deletions cut 7 bases from V and 5 bases from J, with 11 bases between. The length of the CDR3 is 12 residues. Germline V gene data show CDR1 as ENHRY and CDR2 as SYGVKD. The CDR3 here is CAINSGEETQYF. CDR3 nucleotides: TGTGCCATCAACTCAGGGGAGGAGACCCAGTACTTC.